This paragraph reports one T cell receptor beta chain. This receptor's antigen is unknown. Per-base qualities were not stored, and no clone one base away is much larger. Reading the germline V gene (reference sequence) gives CDR1 DFQATT and CDR2 SNEGSKA. The CDR3 holds 16 amino acids from the cysteine to the phenylalanine. The kept DNA is CDR3 alone, 48 bases in frame from the first base. Trimming at the junction amounts to 1 base on V and 5 bases on J, and the germline ends lie 20 bases apart. This entry belongs to a study of identical twins (dated by TCRdb to about 2016). Background on the whole study: To test whether fetal clonotypes persist, this study deep-sequenced TCR alpha and beta repertoires from monozygotic twins, from unrelated adults of various ages, and from cord blood. Replicate twin experiments were performed at different times using different library preparation protocols to rule out contamination.

Overall study results and their limits: Conclusions relied on cross-sectional statistical analysis, since the same donors could not be followed over many years. Zero-insertion analyses could be partly confounded by invariant T cells such as MAIT and iNKT, although diverse VJ usage argued against such confounding for most clonotypes. In beta out-of-frame sequences, excess twin sharing was weaker, because having fewer shared sequences lowered the signal-to-noise ratio. Recombination models systematically underestimated out-of-frame TCR alpha sharing in monozygotic twins but agreed with sharing between unrelated individuals. Fewer insertions were carried by abundant cord blood beta clonotypes; a weaker similar trend was observed in young adult naive repertoires, while no such trend was observed in memory repertoires. Compared with coincidental sharing between unrelated individuals, out-of-frame TCR alpha sequences shared between twins had an excess of sequences with low generation probability.

Receptor libraries were prepared by 5' RACE. The sequencer listed for this sample is Illumina HiSeq 2000. A universal primer binding site was introduced by template switching, and a unique molecular identifier was present in the final cDNA, enabling accurate counting of TCR cDNA molecules. First-strand cDNA for TCR alpha and beta chains was synthesized from specific primers in the conserved constant-segment region. To control for contamination, every cDNA library carried two barcodes: a SMART-Mk sample barcode plus Illumina barcodes. Two successive PCR steps introduced TruSeq adapter sequences along with Illumina sample barcodes. The Illumina HiSeq platform was used with custom primers to sequence TCR alpha and beta cDNA libraries. For the original study's pipeline: Unique molecular identifiers were extracted from raw reads with MiGEC, and CDR3 positions were determined with MiXCR. For each individual, recombination models were inferred using an EM algorithm with the repgenHMM and IGoR tools. The analysis of shared clonotypes was done with the tcR package in R, with sharing normalized by the product of cloneset sizes. To study raw recombination free of thymic and clonal selection effects, out-of-frame nonproductive sequences were analyzed. TCRdb reprocessing: public reads trimmed at Q25 with fastp, clones called with MiXCR, in-frame beta chains kept. Identical CDR3 protein sequences are pooled into one entry, listed with their most common genes and DNA. The V and J calls shown here were made by TCRdb, not taken from the authors' results. Counted in this sample were 650,000 to 750,000 distinct CDR3 sequences; 21% of them appeared once. Around 4.4% of the sample lies in the top ten.

Every donor in the study was a healthy Caucasian. The twin cohort consisted of three pairs of female monozygotic twins, all aged about 18 to 29 years. RNA for TCR libraries was isolated from peripheral blood mononuclear cells. This sample was shared with a second study, whose subject was T cells expressing NK-cell markers. In that second paper, the authors write: In sorted CD3+CD56+NKG2C+, CD3+CD56+NKG2C- and CD3+CD56-NKG2C+ T-cell subsets from several donors, TCR beta-chain repertoires were profiled. Of the eight sequenced donors, seven were found to be HCMV-seropositive and one was found to be HCMV-seronegative. To restrict sorting to alphabetaTCR-expressing T cells, an anti-gammadeltaTCR antibody was added in several experiments. In over 5 donors, the dominant CD3+CD56+NKG2C+ clonotypes were among the top 10 CD8+ clonotypes and accounted for about 1.0-7.5% of CD8+ T cells. Those dominant clonotypes were again the most abundant among CD3+CD56-NKG2C+ cells in a handful of donors, at about 28.3-65%. Whether the expanded NKG2C-expressing T cell clones were specific for HCMV antigens was left unclear. Randomly selected healthy volunteers, three men and five women, were used as the eight sequenced donors. HCMV-specific IgG was detected in serum with a commercial ELISA kit to determine HCMV serostatus. For several donors, bulk peripheral blood T-cell repertoires were also sequenced from unsorted PBMC. MIGEC handled demultiplexing of the reads and grouping by UMI, while MiTCR was used to assemble and quantify clonotypes. To exclude erroneous sequences, any TCR cDNA sequence not supported by at least two reads was discarded. Downstream repertoire analysis used the tcR package, and clonotypes were matched across fractions by CDR3 nucleotide sequence plus V segment. VDJmatch was used to annotate antigen specificity against VDJdb, with one amino acid substitution in CDR3 permitted.

Material for sequencing was PBMCs. This clonotype was obtained from a woman aged 18-29 years in good health. Rearrangement joined TRBV20-1 to TRBJ2-5; the D gene could be either TRBD1 or TRBD2, each agreeing at 9 bases. The sequenced DNA: TGCAGTGCTAGAGGGGGGCTAGCGGGACAGGGCGAGACCCAGTACTTC. This encodes CSARGGLAGQGETQYF.